Listed below are T cell receptor beta chains from one sample, sequenced in a study of blood T cell repertoires in COVID-19. Only in-frame clones appear in the TCRdb table, and some are missing; sequencing was by immunoSEQ multiplex PCR. The table records about 100,000 clones, roughly 87% of them present only once. The sample taken for sequencing was peripheral blood. The receptors stem from a man aged 25 to 45 in a cohort sampled during active COVID-19. Both conserved end residues are part of each CDR3. The D gene is left open where the match is weak. Size is stated for part of the rows, as once, few or many counts, or as a class when the clone is expanded.

CDR3: CASSEAPGQGTETQYF; DNA: TGTGCCAGCAGCGAGGCTCCGGGACAGGGTACCGAGACCCAGTACTTC; J: TRBJ2-5; D: TRBD1; V: TRBV9; size: -
CDR3: CASSDPLGTYEQYF; DNA: TGTGCCAGCAGTGATCCGCTCGGGACCTACGAGCAGTACTTC; J: TRBJ2-7; D: -; V: TRBV28; size: -
CDR3: CASSLSTREQYF; DNA: TGTGCCAGCAGCTTGTCCACTCGTGAGCAGTACTTC; J: TRBJ2-7; D: -; V: TRBV7-9; size: -
CDR3: CSYTGGANTGELFF; DNA: TGCAGCTATACAGGGGGCGCGAACACCGGGGAGCTGTTTTTT; J: TRBJ2-2; D: TRBD1; V: TRBV29-1; size: -
CDR3: CASSPRTGLIAQLFF; DNA: TGTGCCAGCAGTCCCCGGACAGGCTTGATAGCCCAACTGTTTTTT; J: TRBJ1-4; D: TRBD1; V: TRBV28; size: -
CDR3: CASSQVPGIMNTEAFF; DNA: TGTGCCAGCAGCCAAGTTCCGGGGATTATGAACACTGAAGCTTTCTTT; J: TRBJ1-1; D: -; V: TRBV3-1/TRBV3-2; size: once
CDR3: CAWSVLHEQYF; DNA: TGTGCCTGGAGTGTACTACACGAGCAGTACTTC; J: TRBJ2-7; D: -; V: TRBV30; size: few
CDR3: CASSPTSRSGEQYF; DNA: TGTGCCAGCAGCCCCACATCGCGCTCGGGCGAGCAGTACTTC; J: TRBJ2-7; D: -; V: TRBV9; size: -
CDR3: CASSGERGAPYEQYF; DNA: TGCGCCAGCAGCGGGGAGCGGGGGGCCCCCTACGAGCAGTACTTC; J: TRBJ2-7; D: TRBD2; V: TRBV5-1; size: -
CDR3: CASSYRVWGAYEQYF; DNA: TGTGCCAGCAGTTATCGGGTGTGGGGGGCCTACGAGCAGTACTTC; J: TRBJ2-7; D: -; V: TRBV6-5; size: -
CDR3: CASSYIKRTSGGAFGEQFF; DNA: TGTGCCAGCAGCTACATAAAGCGGACTAGCGGGGGGGCCTTCGGCGAGCAGTTCTTC; J: TRBJ2-1; D: TRBD2; V: TRBV5-5; size: once
CDR3: CASSSTGGHGYTF; DNA: TGTGCCAGCAGCTCAACAGGGGGCCATGGCTACACCTTC; J: TRBJ1-2; D: TRBD1; V: TRBV12-3/TRBV12-4; size: -
CDR3: CASSLQGNNSPLHF; DNA: TGTGCCAGCAGCTTACAGGGGAATAATTCACCCCTCCACTTT; J: TRBJ1-6; D: -; V: TRBV7-2; size: -
CDR3: CASSLGWGLGETQYF; DNA: TGCGCCAGCAGCTTGGGGTGGGGGCTCGGAGAGACCCAGTACTTC; J: TRBJ2-5; D: -; V: TRBV5-1; size: -
CDR3: CASSLDRNTEAFF; DNA: TGCGCCAGCAGCCTAGACAGAAACACTGAAGCTTTCTTT; J: TRBJ1-1; D: -; V: TRBV4-1; size: -
CDR3: CASSLRGLAGAQETQYF; DNA: TGTGCCAGCAGCTTGAGGGGCCTAGCGGGGGCTCAAGAGACCCAGTACTTC; J: TRBJ2-5; D: TRBD2; V: TRBV7-2; size: -
CDR3: CASSFNTGAGETQYF; DNA: TGTGCCAGCAGCTTCAACACAGGGGCCGGCGAGACCCAGTACTTC; J: TRBJ2-5; D: TRBD1; V: TRBV7-2; size: few
CDR3: CASSEVQGANQPQHF; DNA: TGTGCCAGCAGTGAAGTACAGGGGGCCAATCAGCCCCAGCATTTT; J: TRBJ1-5; D: TRBD1; V: TRBV6-1; size: -
CDR3: CASSPPETTGELFF; DNA: TGTGCCAGCTCACCACCAGAAACTACCGGGGAGCTGTTTTTT; J: TRBJ2-2; D: -; V: TRBV18; size: -
CDR3: CASSQPGRTTNEKLFF; DNA: TGCGCCAGCAGCCAGCCAGGACGGACTACTAATGAAAAACTGTTTTTT; J: TRBJ1-4; D: -; V: TRBV4-1; size: -
CDR3: CASSPPGRADTQYF; DNA: TGTGCCAGCTCACCACCTGGCAGGGCAGATACGCAGTATTTT; J: TRBJ2-3; D: -; V: TRBV18; size: -
CDR3: CASSSLAGTQYF; DNA: TGTGCCAGCAGCTCCCTCGCGGGTACGCAGTATTTT; J: TRBJ2-3; D: -; V: TRBV7-6; size: -